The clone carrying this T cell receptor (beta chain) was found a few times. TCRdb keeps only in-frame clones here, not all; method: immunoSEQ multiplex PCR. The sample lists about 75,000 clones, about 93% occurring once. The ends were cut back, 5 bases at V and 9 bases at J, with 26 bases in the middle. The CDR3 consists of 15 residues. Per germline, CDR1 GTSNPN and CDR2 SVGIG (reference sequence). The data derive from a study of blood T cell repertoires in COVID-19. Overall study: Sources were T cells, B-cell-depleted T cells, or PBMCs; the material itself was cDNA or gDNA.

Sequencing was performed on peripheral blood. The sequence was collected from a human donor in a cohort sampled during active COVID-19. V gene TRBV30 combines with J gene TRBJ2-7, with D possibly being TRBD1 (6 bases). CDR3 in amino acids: CAWGLPGQVKSGQYF. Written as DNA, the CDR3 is TGTGCCTGGGGTCTCCCGGGACAAGTTAAGAGTGGGCAGTACTTC. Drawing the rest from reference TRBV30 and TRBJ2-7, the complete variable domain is SQTIHQWPATLVQPVGSPLSLECTVEGTSNPNLYWYRQAAGRGLQLLFYSVGIGQISSEVPQNLSASRPQDRQFILSSKKLLLSDSGFYLCAWGLPGQVKSGQYFGPGTRLTVT.